The rows below give T cell receptor beta chains drawn from one sample of a study of beta chain features in type 1 diabetes. Profiling relied on immunoSEQ multiplex PCR, and the TCRdb table lists in-frame clones only, not all of them. Among roughly 400,000 clones listed, roughly 14% were seen once. Input material: naive CD4+ T cells from blood. All receptors come from a man younger than 45 in good health. The conserved cysteine and the conserved F or W are not part of the CDR3 here. Each record gives: V gene, J gene, CDR3 protein.

V gene: TRBV12-5
J gene: TRBJ1-4
CDR3 protein: ASAVSRGQGIGKLF

V gene: TRBV6-5
J gene: TRBJ2-3
CDR3 protein: ASSYEREGLNTQY

V gene: TRBV6-5
J gene: TRBJ2-5
CDR3 protein: ASSKGTGAETQY

V gene: TRBV18
J gene: TRBJ2-5
CDR3 protein: ASSPNPDRTRQETQY

V gene: TRBV5-4
J gene: TRBJ2-7
CDR3 protein: ASSLIGAYEQY

V gene: TRBV21-1
J gene: TRBJ2-1
CDR3 protein: VRDSYNEQF

V gene: TRBV4-3
J gene: TRBJ2-1
CDR3 protein: ASSTQMASNEQF

V gene: TRBV7-2
J gene: TRBJ2-1
CDR3 protein: ASSKDRGRFEQF

V gene: TRBV14
J gene: TRBJ1-4
CDR3 protein: ASSQGPGQLNEKLF

V gene: TRBV30
J gene: TRBJ1-1
CDR3 protein: AWNKGIRNTEAF

V gene: TRBV19
J gene: TRBJ2-3
CDR3 protein: ASSINGFSTDTQY

V gene: TRBV7-9
J gene: TRBJ2-4
CDR3 protein: ASSFVGLDRKNIQY

V gene: TRBV5-4
J gene: TRBJ1-1
CDR3 protein: ASSSAGDEAF

V gene: TRBV7-9
J gene: TRBJ1-4
CDR3 protein: ASSFTLLPATNEKLF

V gene: TRBV29-1
J gene: TRBJ2-5
CDR3 protein: SVGLAGVRETQY

V gene: TRBV2
J gene: TRBJ1-6
CDR3 protein: ASKDRENSPLH

V gene: TRBV19
J gene: TRBJ2-7
CDR3 protein: ASSISRGSTYEQY

V gene: TRBV30
J gene: TRBJ2-4
CDR3 protein: ACTSRPIAKNIQY

V gene: TRBV11-3
J gene: TRBJ2-3
CDR3 protein: ASSNTRGTDTQY

V gene: TRBV11-3
J gene: TRBJ2-6
CDR3 protein: ASSYQGAGANVLT